Below, 20 T cell receptor beta chains from the same sample are listed, as sequenced in a study of shared clonotypes between healthy human individuals. This table comes from immunoSEQ multiplex PCR, and its TCRdb copy is limited to in-frame clones, with some not included. This sample has around 1.5 million clones; around 98% occur once, and the top ten carry 0.45%. The sequenced sample consisted of naive CD4+ T cells sorted from blood. The subset denotes: CD45RA+ positively selected. The origin of the receptors is a man aged 25-40 years in good health.

Comments on this clone: The same CDR3 also results from other DNA sequences found in this sample. This chain connects TRBV29-1 to TRBJ1-5; TRBD1 aligns across 10 bases. Unmatched junction bases numbered 3, after V lost 4 bases and J lost 0 bases. This CDR3 is 15 amino acids long. Germline V CDR1 and CDR2: SQVTM, ANQGSEA. The CDR3 region is CSVGQGAGSNQPQHF. In nucleotides, the CDR3 is TGCAGCGTTGGACAGGGGGCAGGTAGCAATCAGCCCCAGCATTTT.

The chain combines TRBV18 with TRBJ2-2; 7 bases fit TRBD1. The J segment lost 4 bases and the V segment lost 3 bases, leaving 2 bases of the junction unmatched. Germline values: CDR1 KGHSH, CDR2 LQKENI. This CDR3 spans 14 amino acids. The CDR3 region has the DNA TGTGCCAGCTCACCCTACAGGGGCACCGGGGAGCTGTTTTTT. Protein sequence: CASSPYRGTGELFF.

The CDR3 sequence is CASSTDSSDTQYF. CDR3 DNA sequence: TGTGCCAGCTCTACGGACTCTTCAGATACGCAGTATTTT. This sequence joins TRBV18 and TRBJ2-3; D possibly corresponds to TRBD2 (5 bases). Germline values: CDR1 KGHSH, CDR2 LQKENI. The CDR3 is made up of 13 amino acids. Trimming removed 6 bases at V and 4 bases at J, with 11 bases between.

The chain carries TRBV11-2 and TRBJ2-3, with D unresolved. V was clipped by 6 bases and J by 5 bases, with 21 bases between them. Germline CDR1 reads SGHAT; CDR2 reads FQNNGV. The CDR3 is 16 residues long. The CDR3 DNA reads as TGTGCCAGCAGAACCCCGATTACAAAATTTGAAGATACGCAGTATTTT. It codes for CASRTPITKFEDTQYF.

For this clone: Other nucleotide sequences from this sample produce the same CDR3. This chain joins TRBV5-1 and TRBJ2-5; TRBD2 might be the D (5 bases). CDR1 and CDR2 from the germline V gene are SGHRS and YFSETQ. Deletions cut 0 bases from V and 2 bases from J, with 8 bases between. The CDR3 loop spans 14 amino acids. The CDR3 reads CASSLVPGQETQYF. CDR3 nucleotides: TGCGCCAGCAGCTTGGTGCCGGGACAAGAGACCCAGTACTTC.

J is TRBJ1-2 and V is TRBV7-9; TRBD1 agrees at 7 bases. This CDR3 contains 12 residues. Germline assignment: CDR1 SEHNR and CDR2 FQNEAQ (reference sequence). V lost 6 bases, J lost 6 bases, and 4 bases stayed unmatched. CDR3 DNA sequence: TGTGCCAGCAGTTACGACAGGGATGGCTACACCTTC. Translation gives CASSYDRDGYTF.

This sequence joins TRBV6-5 and TRBJ2-7, with TRBD1 matching over 11 bases. CDR1 is MNHEY, CDR2 SVGAGI, per germline. With 7 bases clipped from V and 6 bases from J, the junction kept 8 bases outside the gene matches. CDR3 length: 14 residues. Here the CDR3 DNA reads TGTGCCAGCAATTTTCCCGGGACAGGGGGCGAGCAGTACTTC. It yields the protein CASNFPGTGGEQYF.

This clone has a single count. Here the CDR3 DNA reads TGCGCCAGCAGCGACCGGACTAGCACAGATACGCAGTATTTT. This translates into CASSDRTSTDTQYF. This rearrangement joins TRBV5-1 to TRBJ2-3; maybe TRBD2 (5 bases). CDR1 is SGHRS and CDR2 is YFSETQ in the germline V gene. V lost 4 bases and J lost 0, with 9 bases in between. This CDR3 is 14 amino acids long.

This chain uses TRBV15 with TRBJ1-3, with D possibly TRBD1 on 5 matching bases. In germline, CDR1 is LNHNV, CDR2 YYDKDF (reference sequence). This CDR3 has 15 amino acids. Trimming removed 5 bases at V and 5 bases at J, with 16 bases between. The CDR3 sequence is CATSRKGELRNTIYF. The CDR3, as DNA: TGTGCCACCAGCCGGAAAGGGGAACTAAGAAACACCATATATTTT.

This chain connects TRBV7-3 to TRBJ2-5; D is tentatively TRBD1 or TRBD2 (5 bases each). CDR1 and CDR2 from the germline V gene are SGHTA and FQGTGA. The germline V and J ends were trimmed by 4 bases and 10 bases, with 25 bases remaining between them. The CDR3 spans 16 residues. CDR3: CASSSVSRDRKRDQYF. CDR3 bases: TGTGCCAGCAGCTCCGTTTCCCGGGACCGCAAGAGAGACCAGTACTTC.

The gene calls are TRBV9 and TRBJ2-1; D is uncertain. CDR1 and CDR2 (germline): SGDLS, YYNGEE. Trimming cost V 4 bases and J 0 bases, with 8 bases left between them. The CDR3 length is 14 residues. This CDR3 is CASSLGFSYNEQFF. The CDR3 DNA sequence: TGTGCCAGCAGCTTGGGGTTCTCCTACAATGAGCAGTTCTTC.

The chain employs TRBV18 and TRBJ2-6; D assignment may be TRBD1 or TRBD2 (5 bases each). Germline loops: CDR1 KGHSH, CDR2 LQKENI. V gave up 3 bases and J gave up 1 base, with 10 bases separating them. The CDR3 consists of 16 residues. Written as DNA, the CDR3 is TGTGCCAGCTCACCGGGGCTAGCTTCTGGGGCCAACGTCCTGACTTTC. Protein: CASSPGLASGANVLTF.

This clone appeared once. The chain links TRBV7-9 to TRBJ2-1; no clear D. The CDR3 runs 13 residues. In germline, CDR1 is SEHNR, CDR2 FQNEAQ (reference sequence). V lost 8 bases, J lost 3 bases, and 11 bases lay in between. The CDR3 bases are TGTGCCAGCGGCACGGGTAACTACAATGAGCAGTTCTTC. As protein: CASGTGNYNEQFF.

The chain combines TRBV7-2 with TRBJ2-3; the D gene is possibly TRBD2 (5 bases). CDR3 length: 16 residues. The germline V and J ends were trimmed by 6 bases and 2 bases, with 18 bases remaining between them. Germline CDR1 is SGHTA and CDR2 is FQGNSA. The CDR3 sequence: CASRRVSGSITDTQYF. Written as DNA, the CDR3 is TGTGCCAGCAGACGCGTTTCGGGGAGTATCACAGATACGCAGTATTTT.

The CDR3 bases are TGCGCCAGCAGTCGCCGGGACAGGGACACAGATACGCAGTATTTT. Translation: CASSRRDRDTDTQYF. This chain uses TRBV23-1 with TRBJ2-3, with 9 nucleotides matching TRBD1. TRBV23-1 is classed as an ORF, of uncertain function. The ends lost 4 bases at V and 2 bases at J; junction bases unmatched: 4. The CDR3 runs 15 residues.

The chain carries TRBV7-3 and TRBJ1-1; D is possibly TRBD1 (5 bases). The CDR3 loop spans 13 amino acids. Germline loops: CDR1 SGHTA, CDR2 FQGTGA. The germline V and J ends were trimmed by 0 bases and 5 bases, with 7 bases remaining between them. CDR3 nucleotide sequence: TGTGCCAGCAGCTTAACTAAGGGGACTGAAGCTTTCTTT. This encodes CASSLTKGTEAFF.

V gene TRBV19 combines with J gene TRBJ2-2; 7 bases agree with TRBD2. There are 15 residues in the CDR3. V was pared by 5 bases and J by 5 bases, with 8 bases of the junction left unmatched. CDR1 is LNHDA, CDR2 SQIVND, per germline (reference sequence). The CDR3 sequence is CASSLAAKGTGELFF. CDR3 sequence (DNA): TGTGCCAGTAGTCTAGCGGCCAAAGGGACCGGGGAGCTGTTTTTT.

This clone was seen only once. The chain employs TRBV27 and TRBJ2-1; no clear D. The V end was cut by 2 bases, the J end by 5 bases, with 4 bases between. Germline V gives CDR1 MNHEY, CDR2 SMNVEV (reference sequence). The CDR3 totals 12 residues. The CDR3 DNA reads TGTGCCAGCAGTTTACGGGACAATGAGCAGTTCTTC. Encoded protein: CASSLRDNEQFF.

The rearrangement links TRBV15 to TRBJ2-7; 7 bases map to TRBD2. The CDR3 spans 16 residues. In germline, CDR1 is LNHNV, CDR2 YYDKDF (reference sequence). The V segment lost 1 base and the J segment 2 bases; nucleotides outside the gene matches: 8. The CDR3 sequence: CATSRGGASGAYEQYF. CDR3 nucleotide sequence: TGTGCCACCAGCAGAGGGGGAGCTAGCGGAGCCTACGAGCAGTACTTC. Combining the CDR3 with reference TRBV15 and TRBJ2-7 gives the whole variable domain DAMVIQNPRYQVTQFGKPVTLSCSQTLNHNVMYWYQQKSSQAPKLLFHYYDKDFNNEADTPDNFQSRRPNTSFCFLDIRSPGLGDTAMYLCATSRGGASGAYEQYFGPGTRLTVT.

This clone was picked up one time. The chain carries TRBV29-1 and TRBJ2-2; D is unclear. Trimming cost V 7 bases and J 0 bases, with 9 bases left between them. CDR3 length: 13 residues. Germline V gene lookup returns CDR1 SQVTM and CDR2 ANQGSEA. The CDR3 loop reads CSASTSNTGELFF. Here the CDR3 DNA reads TGCAGCGCATCAACCTCGAACACCGGGGAGCTGTTTTTT.